This T cell receptor (beta chain) was profiled in a study of CD8+CD57+ T cells in acquired aplastic anemia. Whole-study context: Recorded DNA amounts for sorted CD4+ and CD8+ cells had an average of approximately 3.2 ug. Study-wide points: About 29 shared CD8+ CDR3s appeared highly expressed within patients' immunodominant clones. Patients and controls had CD8+ Simpson's diversity values that were not significantly distinct.

Profiles of TCR beta VDJ and CDR3 were generated from a genomic DNA template. TCRdb re-analysed the reads in MiXCR, keeping a single row per CDR3 protein. The table lists some 64,000 distinct CDR3 sequences, over 45% of them singletons. Germline values: CDR1 SGHRS, CDR2 YFSETQ. This CDR3 spans 16 amino acids. Trimming at V came to 2 bases and at J to 7 bases, leaving 8 bases not matched to a gene. A single count supports this clonotype. What it binds is not known. This TCR was recovered from a human donor in good health, serving as a control. This rearrangement joins TRBV5-1 to TRBJ1-6; 8 bases fit TRBD1. Sequencing was performed on sorted CD4+, CD8+, or CD8+CD57+ T cells (not recorded which) from PBMCs. The CDR3 region is CASSLRGQGSNSPLHF. Written as DNA, the CDR3 is TGCGCCAGCAGCTTACGTGGACAGGGCTCCAATTCACCCCTCCACTTT.